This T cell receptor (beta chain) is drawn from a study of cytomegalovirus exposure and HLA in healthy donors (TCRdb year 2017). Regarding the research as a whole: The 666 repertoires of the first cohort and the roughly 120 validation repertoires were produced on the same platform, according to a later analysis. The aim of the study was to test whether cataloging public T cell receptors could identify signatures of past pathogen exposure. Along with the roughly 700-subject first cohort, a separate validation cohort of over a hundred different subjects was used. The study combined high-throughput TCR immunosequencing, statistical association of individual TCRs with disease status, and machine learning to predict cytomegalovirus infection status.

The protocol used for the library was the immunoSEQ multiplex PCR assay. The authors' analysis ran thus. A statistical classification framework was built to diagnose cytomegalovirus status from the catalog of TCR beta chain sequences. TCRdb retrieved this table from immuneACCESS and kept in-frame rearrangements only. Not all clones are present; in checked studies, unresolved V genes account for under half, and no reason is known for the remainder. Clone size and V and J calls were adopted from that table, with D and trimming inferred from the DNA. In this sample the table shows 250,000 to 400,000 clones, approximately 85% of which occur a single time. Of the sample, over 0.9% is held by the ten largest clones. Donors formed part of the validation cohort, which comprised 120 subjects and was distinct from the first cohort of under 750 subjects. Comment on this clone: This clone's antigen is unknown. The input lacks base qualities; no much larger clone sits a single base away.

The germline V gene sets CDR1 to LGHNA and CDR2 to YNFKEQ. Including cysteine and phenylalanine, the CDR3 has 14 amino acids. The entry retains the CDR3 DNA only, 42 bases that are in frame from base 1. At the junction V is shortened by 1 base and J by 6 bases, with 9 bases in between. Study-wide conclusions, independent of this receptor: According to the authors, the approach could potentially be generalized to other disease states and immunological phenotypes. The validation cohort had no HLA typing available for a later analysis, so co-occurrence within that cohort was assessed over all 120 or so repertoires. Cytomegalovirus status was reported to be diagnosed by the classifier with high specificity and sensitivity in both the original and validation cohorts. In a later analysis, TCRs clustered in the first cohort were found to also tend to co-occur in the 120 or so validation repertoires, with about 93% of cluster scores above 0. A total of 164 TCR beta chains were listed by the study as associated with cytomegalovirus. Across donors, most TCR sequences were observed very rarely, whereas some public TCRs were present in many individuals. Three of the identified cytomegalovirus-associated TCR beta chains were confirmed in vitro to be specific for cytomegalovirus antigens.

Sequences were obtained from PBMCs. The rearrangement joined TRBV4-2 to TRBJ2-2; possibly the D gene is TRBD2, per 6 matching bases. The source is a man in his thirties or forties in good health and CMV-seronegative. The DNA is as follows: TGTGCCAGCAGCCAAGGAACTAGCTCCGGGGAGCTGTTTTTT. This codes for CASSQGTSSGELFF.